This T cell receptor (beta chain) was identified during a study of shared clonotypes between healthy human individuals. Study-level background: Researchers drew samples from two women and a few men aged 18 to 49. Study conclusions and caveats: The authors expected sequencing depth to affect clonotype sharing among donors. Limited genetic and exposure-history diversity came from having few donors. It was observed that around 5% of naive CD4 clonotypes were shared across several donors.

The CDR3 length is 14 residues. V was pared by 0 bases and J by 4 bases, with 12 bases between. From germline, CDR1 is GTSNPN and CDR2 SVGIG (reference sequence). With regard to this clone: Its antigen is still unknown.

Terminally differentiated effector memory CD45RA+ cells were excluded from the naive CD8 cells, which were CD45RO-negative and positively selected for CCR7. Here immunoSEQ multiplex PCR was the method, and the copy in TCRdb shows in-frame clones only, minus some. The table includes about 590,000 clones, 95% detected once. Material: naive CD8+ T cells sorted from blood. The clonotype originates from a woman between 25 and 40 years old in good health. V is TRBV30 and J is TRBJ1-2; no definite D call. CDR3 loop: CAWSVGSGGYGYTF. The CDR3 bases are TGTGCCTGGAGTGTAGGTAGTGGAGGCTATGGCTACACCTTC.